The entry that follows covers one T cell receptor (beta chain) sequence. The record originates from a study of blood T cell repertoires in COVID-19. Study as a whole: COVID-19 samples from acute and convalescent phases originated in the United States, Italy and Spain.

Under the authors' procedure: Estimation of nucleated cell counts was performed using reference gene primer amplification. The method was immunoSEQ multiplex PCR; TCRdb's version includes in-frame clones alone and lacks a portion of them. The V and J calls and the clone size are those of that table, but D and trimming were determined from the DNA. The repertoire holds under 200,000 clones, with 86% as singletons. The germline V and J ends were trimmed by 3 bases and 8 bases, with 10 bases remaining between them. The CDR3 has 12 amino acids. This chain connects TRBV12-3 or TRBV12-4 to TRBJ1-2; no firm D call. This clonotype was sampled from a woman between 70 and 85 years old with acute or convalescent COVID-19. Source material: peripheral blood. The CDR3 DNA sequence: TGTGCCAGCAGTTTTGACCGCGGAGGCTACACCTTC. Its protein product is CASSFDRGGYTF.